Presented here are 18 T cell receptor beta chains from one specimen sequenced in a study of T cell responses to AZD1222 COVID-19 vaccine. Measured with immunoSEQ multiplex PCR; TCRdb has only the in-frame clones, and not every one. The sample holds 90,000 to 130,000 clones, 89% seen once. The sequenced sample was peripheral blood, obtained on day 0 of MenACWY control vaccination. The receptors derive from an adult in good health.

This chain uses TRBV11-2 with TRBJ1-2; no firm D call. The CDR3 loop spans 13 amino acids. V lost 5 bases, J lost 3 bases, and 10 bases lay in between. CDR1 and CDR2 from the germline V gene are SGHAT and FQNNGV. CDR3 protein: CASSPGTDYGYTF. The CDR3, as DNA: TGTGCCAGCAGCCCTGGTACAGACTATGGCTACACCTTC.

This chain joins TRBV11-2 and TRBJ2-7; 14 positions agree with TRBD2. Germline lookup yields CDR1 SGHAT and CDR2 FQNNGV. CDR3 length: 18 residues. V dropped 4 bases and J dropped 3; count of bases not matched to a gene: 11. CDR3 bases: TGTGCCAGCAGCTATCGACTAGCGGGGGGGCAAACGGTCTACGAGCAGTACTTC. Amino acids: CASSYRLAGGQTVYEQYF.

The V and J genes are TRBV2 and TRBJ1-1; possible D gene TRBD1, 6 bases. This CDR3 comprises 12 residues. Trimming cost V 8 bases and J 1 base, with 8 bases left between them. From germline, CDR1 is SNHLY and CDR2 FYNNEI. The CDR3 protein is CASARGNTEAFF. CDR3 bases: TGTGCCAGCGCCAGGGGGAACACTGAAGCTTTCTTT.

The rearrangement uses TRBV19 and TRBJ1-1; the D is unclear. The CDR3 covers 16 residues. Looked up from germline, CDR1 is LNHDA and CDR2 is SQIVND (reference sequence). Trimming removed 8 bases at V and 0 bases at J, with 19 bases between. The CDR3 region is CASGVQAELMNTEAFF. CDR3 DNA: TGTGCCAGTGGAGTTCAGGCGGAACTTATGAACACTGAAGCTTTCTTT.

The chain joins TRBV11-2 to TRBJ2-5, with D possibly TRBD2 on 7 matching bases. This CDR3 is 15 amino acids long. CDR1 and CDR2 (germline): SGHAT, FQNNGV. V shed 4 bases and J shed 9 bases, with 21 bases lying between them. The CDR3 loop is CASSSTPRGAGSQYF. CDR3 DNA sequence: TGTGCCAGCAGCTCAACTCCTCGGGGGGCGGGGTCCCAGTACTTC.

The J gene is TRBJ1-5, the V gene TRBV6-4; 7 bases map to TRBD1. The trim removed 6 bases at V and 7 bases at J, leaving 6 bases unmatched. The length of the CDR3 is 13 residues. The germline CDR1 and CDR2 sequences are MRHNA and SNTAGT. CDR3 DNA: TGTGCCAGCAGCGGACAGGAGGGACAGCCCCAGCATTTT. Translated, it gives CASSGQEGQPQHF.

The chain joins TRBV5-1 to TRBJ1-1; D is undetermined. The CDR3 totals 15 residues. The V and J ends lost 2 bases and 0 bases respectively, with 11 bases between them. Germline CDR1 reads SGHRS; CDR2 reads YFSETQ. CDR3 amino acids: CASSLHSSLNTEAFF. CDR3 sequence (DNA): TGCGCCAGCAGCTTACATTCATCCTTGAACACTGAAGCTTTCTTT.

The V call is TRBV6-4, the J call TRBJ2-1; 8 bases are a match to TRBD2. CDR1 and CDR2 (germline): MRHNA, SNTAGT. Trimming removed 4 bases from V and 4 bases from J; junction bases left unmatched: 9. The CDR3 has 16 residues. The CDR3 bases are TGTGCCAGCAGTGCCATAGGCGGGGGGCCGTACAATGAGCAGTTCTTC. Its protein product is CASSAIGGGPYNEQFF.

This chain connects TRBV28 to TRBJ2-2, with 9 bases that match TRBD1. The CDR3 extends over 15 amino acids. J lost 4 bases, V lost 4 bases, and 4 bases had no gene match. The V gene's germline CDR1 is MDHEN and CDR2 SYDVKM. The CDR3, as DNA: TGTGCCAGCAGTTATTACAGGGGGCCCACCGGGGAGCTGTTTTTT. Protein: CASSYYRGPTGELFF.

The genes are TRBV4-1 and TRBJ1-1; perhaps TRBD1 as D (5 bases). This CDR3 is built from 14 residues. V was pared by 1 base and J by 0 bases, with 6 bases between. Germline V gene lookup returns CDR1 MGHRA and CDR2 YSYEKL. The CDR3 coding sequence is TGCGCCAGCAGCCAAGGACAGTTGAACACTGAAGCTTTCTTT. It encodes CASSQGQLNTEAFF.

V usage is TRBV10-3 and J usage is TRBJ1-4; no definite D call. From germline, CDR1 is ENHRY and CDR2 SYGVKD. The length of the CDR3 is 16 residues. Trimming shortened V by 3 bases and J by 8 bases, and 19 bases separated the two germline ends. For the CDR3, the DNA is TGTGCCATCAGTGAAATAGACGGCCCCGAGAGGGAAAAACTGTTTTTT. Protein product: CAISEIDGPEREKLFF.

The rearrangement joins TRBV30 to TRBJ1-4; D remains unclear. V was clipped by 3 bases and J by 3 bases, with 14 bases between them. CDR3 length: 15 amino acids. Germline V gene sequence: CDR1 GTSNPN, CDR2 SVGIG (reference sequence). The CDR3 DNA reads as TGTGCCTGGAGCTCCCCCCGGGGTGCTAATGAAAAACTGTTTTTT. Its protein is CAWSSPRGANEKLFF.

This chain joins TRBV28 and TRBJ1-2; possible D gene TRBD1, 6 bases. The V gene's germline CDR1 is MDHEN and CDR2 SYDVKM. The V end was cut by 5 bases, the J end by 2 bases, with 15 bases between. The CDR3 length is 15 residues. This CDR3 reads CASSPSGGLNYGYTF. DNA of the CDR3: TGTGCCAGCAGTCCCTCGGGGGGGCTAAACTATGGCTACACCTTC.

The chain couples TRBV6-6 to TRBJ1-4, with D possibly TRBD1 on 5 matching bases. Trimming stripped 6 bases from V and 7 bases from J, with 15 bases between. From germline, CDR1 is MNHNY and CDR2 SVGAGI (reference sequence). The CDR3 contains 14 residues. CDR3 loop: CASSRDLGSEKLFF. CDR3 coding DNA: TGTGCCAGCAGCCGGGACCTAGGGAGTGAAAAACTGTTTTTT.

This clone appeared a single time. In nucleotides, the CDR3 is TGTGCCAGCAGCTTAGGCCCAGGGGTGGCAGACACTGAAGCTTTCTTT. This sequence encodes CASSLGPGVADTEAFF. The chain links TRBV13 to TRBJ1-1; D may be TRBD1 (6 bases). Trimming took 0 bases from V and 3 from J, leaving 14 bases between them. Germline V gene lookup returns CDR1 PRHDT and CDR2 FYEKMQ (reference sequence). The CDR3 runs 16 residues.

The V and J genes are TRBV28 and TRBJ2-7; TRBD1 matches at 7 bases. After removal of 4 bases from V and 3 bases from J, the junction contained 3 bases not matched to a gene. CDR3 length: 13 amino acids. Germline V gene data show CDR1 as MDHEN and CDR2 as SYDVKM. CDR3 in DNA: TGTGCCAGCAGTTACGGACAGGACTACGAGCAGTACTTC. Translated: CASSYGQDYEQYF.

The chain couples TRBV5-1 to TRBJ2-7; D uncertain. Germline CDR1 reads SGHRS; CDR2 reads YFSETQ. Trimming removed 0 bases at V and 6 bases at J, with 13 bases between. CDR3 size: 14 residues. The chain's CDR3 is CASSLVTVGGEQYF. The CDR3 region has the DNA TGCGCCAGCAGCTTGGTCACGGTCGGTGGCGAGCAGTACTTC.

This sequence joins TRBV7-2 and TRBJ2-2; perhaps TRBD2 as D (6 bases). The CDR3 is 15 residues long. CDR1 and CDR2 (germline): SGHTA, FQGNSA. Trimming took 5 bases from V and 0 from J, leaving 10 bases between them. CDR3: CASSPDYANTGELFF. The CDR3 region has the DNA TGTGCCAGCAGCCCGGACTACGCGAACACCGGGGAGCTGTTTTTT.